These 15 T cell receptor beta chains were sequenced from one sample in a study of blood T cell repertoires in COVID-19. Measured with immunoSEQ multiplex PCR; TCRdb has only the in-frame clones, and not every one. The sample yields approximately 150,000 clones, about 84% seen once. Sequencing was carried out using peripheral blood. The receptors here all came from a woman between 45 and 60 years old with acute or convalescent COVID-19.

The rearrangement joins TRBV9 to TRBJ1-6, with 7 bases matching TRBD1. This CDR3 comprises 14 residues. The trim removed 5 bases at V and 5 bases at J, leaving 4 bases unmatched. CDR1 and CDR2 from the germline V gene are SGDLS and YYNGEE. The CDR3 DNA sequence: TGTGCCAGCAGTCACGGGACAGATAATTCACCCCTCCACTTT. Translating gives CASSHGTDNSPLHF.

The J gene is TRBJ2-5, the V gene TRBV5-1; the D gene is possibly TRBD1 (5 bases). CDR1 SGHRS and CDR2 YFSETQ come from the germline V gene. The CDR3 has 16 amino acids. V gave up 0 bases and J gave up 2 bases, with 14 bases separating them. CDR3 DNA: TGCGCCAGCAGCTTGGGGGCGGACATGGAACAAGAGACCCAGTACTTC. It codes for CASSLGADMEQETQYF.

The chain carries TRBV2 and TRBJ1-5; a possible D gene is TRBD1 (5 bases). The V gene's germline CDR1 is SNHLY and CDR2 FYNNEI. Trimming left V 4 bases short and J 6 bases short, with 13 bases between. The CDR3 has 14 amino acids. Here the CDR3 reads CASSAPPGGQPQHF. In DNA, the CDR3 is TGTGCCAGCAGTGCACCGCCCGGGGGTCAGCCCCAGCATTTT.

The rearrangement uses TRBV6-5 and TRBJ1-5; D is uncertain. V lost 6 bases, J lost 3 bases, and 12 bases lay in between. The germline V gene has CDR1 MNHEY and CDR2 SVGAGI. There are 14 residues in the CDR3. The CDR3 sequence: CASSKREFNQPQHF. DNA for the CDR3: TGTGCCAGCAGCAAAAGGGAGTTCAATCAGCCCCAGCATTTT.

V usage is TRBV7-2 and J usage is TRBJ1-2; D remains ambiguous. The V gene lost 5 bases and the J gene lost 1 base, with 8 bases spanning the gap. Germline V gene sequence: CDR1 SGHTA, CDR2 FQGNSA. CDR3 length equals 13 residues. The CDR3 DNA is TGTGCCAGCAGCGGCGGGGTTAACTATGGCTACACCTTC. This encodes CASSGGVNYGYTF.

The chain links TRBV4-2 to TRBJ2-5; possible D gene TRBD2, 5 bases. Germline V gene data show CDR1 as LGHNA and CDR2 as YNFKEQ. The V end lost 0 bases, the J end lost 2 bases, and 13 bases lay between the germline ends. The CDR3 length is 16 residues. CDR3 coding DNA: TGTGCCAGCAGCCAAGAAATTTCGAGCGGACAAGAGACCCAGTACTTC. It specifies CASSQEISSGQETQYF.

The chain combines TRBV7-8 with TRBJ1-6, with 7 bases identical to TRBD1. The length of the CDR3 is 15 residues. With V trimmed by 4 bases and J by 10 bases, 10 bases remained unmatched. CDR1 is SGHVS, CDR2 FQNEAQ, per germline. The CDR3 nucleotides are TGTGCCAGCAGCTCGGACTACAGGGGTGAATCACCCCTCCACTTT. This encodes CASSSDYRGESPLHF.

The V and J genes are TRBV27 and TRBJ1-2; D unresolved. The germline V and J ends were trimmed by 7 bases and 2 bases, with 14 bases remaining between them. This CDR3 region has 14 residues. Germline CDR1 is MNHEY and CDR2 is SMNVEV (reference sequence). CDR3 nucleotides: TGTGCCAGCACTCCGTGGGAGGGAAACTATGGCTACACCTTC. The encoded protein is CASTPWEGNYGYTF.

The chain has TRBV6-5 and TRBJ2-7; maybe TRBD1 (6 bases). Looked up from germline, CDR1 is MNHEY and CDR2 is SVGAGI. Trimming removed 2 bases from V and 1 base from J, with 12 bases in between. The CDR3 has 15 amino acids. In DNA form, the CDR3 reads TGTGCCAGCAGTTACGATGGGACATTTTCCTACGAGCAGTACTTC. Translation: CASSYDGTFSYEQYF.

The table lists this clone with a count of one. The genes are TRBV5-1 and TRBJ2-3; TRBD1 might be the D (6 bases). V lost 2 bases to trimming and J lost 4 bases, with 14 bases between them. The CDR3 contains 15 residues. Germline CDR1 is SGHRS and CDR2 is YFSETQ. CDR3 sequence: CASSLPQGDADTQYF. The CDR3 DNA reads TGCGCCAGCAGCTTACCACAGGGAGACGCAGATACGCAGTATTTT.

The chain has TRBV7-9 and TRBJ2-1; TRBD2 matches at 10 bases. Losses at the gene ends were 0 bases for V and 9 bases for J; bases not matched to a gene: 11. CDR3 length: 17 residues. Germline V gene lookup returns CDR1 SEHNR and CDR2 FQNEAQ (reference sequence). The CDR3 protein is CASSLAASGGLQGEQFF. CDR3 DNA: TGTGCCAGCAGCTTAGCTGCTAGCGGGGGCCTTCAAGGTGAGCAGTTCTTC. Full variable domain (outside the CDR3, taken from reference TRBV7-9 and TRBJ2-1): DTGVSQNPRHKITKRGQNVTFRCDPISEHNRLYWYRQTLGQGPEFLTYFQNEAQLEKSRLLSDRFSAERPKGSFSTLEIQRTEQGDSAMYLCASSLAASGGLQGEQFFGPGTRLTVL.

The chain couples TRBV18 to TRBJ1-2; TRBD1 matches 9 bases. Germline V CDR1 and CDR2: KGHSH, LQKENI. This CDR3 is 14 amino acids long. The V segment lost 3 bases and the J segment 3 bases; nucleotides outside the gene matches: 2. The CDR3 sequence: CASSPWTGDYGYTF. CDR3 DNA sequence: TGTGCCAGCTCACCGTGGACAGGGGACTATGGCTACACCTTC.

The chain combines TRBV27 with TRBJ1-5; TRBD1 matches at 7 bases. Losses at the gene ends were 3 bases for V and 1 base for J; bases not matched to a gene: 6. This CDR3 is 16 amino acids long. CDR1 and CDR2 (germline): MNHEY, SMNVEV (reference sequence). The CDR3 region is CASSLRAGGSNQPQHF. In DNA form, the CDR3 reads TGTGCCAGCAGTTTGCGGGCAGGGGGGAGCAATCAGCCCCAGCATTTT.

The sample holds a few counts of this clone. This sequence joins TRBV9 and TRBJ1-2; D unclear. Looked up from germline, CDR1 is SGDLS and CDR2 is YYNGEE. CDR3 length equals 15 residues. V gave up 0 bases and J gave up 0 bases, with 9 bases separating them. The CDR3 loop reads CASSVDQVSNYGYTF. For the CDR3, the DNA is TGTGCCAGCAGCGTAGATCAGGTCTCTAACTATGGCTACACCTTC.

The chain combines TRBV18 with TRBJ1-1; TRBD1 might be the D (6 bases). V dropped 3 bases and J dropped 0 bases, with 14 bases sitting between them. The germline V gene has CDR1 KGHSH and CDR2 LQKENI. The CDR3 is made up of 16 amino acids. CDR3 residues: CASSPNPTGLNTEAFF. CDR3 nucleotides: TGTGCCAGCTCACCGAACCCGACAGGTTTGAACACTGAAGCTTTCTTT.